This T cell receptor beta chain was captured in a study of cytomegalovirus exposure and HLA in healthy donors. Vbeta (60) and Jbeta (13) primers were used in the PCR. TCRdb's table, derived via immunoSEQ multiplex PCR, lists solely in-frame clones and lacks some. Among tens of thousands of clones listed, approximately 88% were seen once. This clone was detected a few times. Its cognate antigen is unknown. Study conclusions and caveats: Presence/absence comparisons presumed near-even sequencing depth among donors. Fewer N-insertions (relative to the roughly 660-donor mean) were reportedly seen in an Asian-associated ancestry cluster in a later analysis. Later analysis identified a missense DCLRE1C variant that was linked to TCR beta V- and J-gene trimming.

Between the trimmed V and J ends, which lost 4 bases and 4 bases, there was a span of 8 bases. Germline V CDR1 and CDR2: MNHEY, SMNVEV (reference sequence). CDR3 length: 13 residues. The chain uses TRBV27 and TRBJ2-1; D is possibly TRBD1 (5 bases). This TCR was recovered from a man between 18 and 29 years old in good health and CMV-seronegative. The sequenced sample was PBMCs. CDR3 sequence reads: CASSYDRYNEQFF. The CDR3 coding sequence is TGTGCCAGCAGTTACGACAGATACAATGAGCAGTTCTTC.